This section outlines one T cell receptor beta chain sequence together with its context. Its antigen is undetermined. The data belong to a study of vaccination effects on CD4 cells after COVID-19. Whole-study findings and limits: Healthy vaccinees' vaccine-induced clones included only 1 of 255 that recognized common cold coronaviruses.

Sequenced by immunoSEQ multiplex PCR; TCRdb stores in-frame clones only, minus some. The data contain some 69,000 clones, about 67% of them singletons. The CDR3 consists of 14 residues. V lost 5 bases to trimming and J lost 8 bases, with 13 bases between them. CDR1 and CDR2 from the germline V gene are SGHAT and FQNNGV. In the ViraFEST assay, antigen-specific CD4+ clonotypes were identified by expansion after peptide-pool stimulation. Having been cultured for 10 days, the cells underwent CD4+ T cell isolation. Participants received two doses of either the BNT162b2 or mRNA-1273 vaccine. Vaccine recipients lacked prior SARS-CoV-2 infection and had negative nucleocapsid antibodies.

The source of this sequence is a human donor who received a COVID-19 vaccine. V usage is TRBV11-2 and J usage is TRBJ1-6; possibly TRBD1 for D (6 bases). Sequencing was performed on CD4+ T cells from PBMCs cultured with HCoV-229E spike peptides, taken after COVID-19 vaccination. The CDR3 loop is CASSPGTLYSPLHF. The CDR3 DNA sequence: TGTGCCAGCAGCCCCGGGACACTCTATTCACCCCTCCACTTT.